This TCR beta chain was identified in a study of cytomegalovirus exposure and HLA in healthy donors (dated by TCRdb to about 2017). Regarding the research as a whole: According to an earlier analysis of 450 to 650 of the donors, about 180 million T cells yielded roughly 110 million unique TCR beta sequences and less than 300 Gb of sequence data. An early release that covered some 640 HLA-typed donors contained approximately 300 gigabases of sequencing data and about 84 million unique TCR sequences. The genetic ancestry cluster associated with self-reported Caucasian donors included around four fifths of the roughly 360 genotyped donors. The study was designed to test whether signatures of past pathogen exposure could be identified by cataloging public T cell receptors. The study used immunosequencing to profile the T cell repertoires of several hundred subjects and linked those repertoires to cytomegalovirus serostatus. A separate validation cohort of approximately 120 different subjects was used in addition to the 666-subject first cohort. To predict cytomegalovirus infection status, the study combined high-throughput TCR immunosequencing, statistical association of individual TCRs with disease status, and machine learning. A later analysis re-analyzed previously published TCR beta repertoires from 666 donors and added high-resolution HLA genotyping to study TCR occurrence patterns. Rather than using new phenotypic data, the later analysis identified candidate immune exposures from TCR beta sequences and from how often those sequences occurred across donors. To decide whether each TCR beta V gene segment behaved as functional or pseudogenic, an earlier analysis of some 540 of the donors relied on high-throughput TCR beta sequencing. Donor age, sex, ethnicity and CMV serostatus were compiled alongside the repertoire data. A later genetic analysis took genome-wide SNP genotypes for 398 of the 666 donors and used that subset as a discovery cohort. Every discovery cohort repertoire had been produced on one sequencing platform. HLA typing included class I and class II loci at four-digit resolution. Typing coverage differed by locus: A, B, C, DRB1 and DQB1 were typed in roughly 629-640 donors, DQA1 in 522, DPA1 in around 600, and DPB1 in 472. Because of strong linkage in the cohort, a handful of DR-DQ haplotypes were treated as single units for association and clustering. Among about 410 genotyped donors of the cohort, an average of roughly 230,000 unique TCR beta nucleotide sequences was sequenced per donor, of which about 19% were non-productive. The research as a whole found: A cluster of highly shared sequence variants was judged likely to represent a technical artifact of the sequencing pipeline. In a later analysis, the rate of TCR association differed among HLA loci, with DRB1 alleles having the most associated TCRs and HLA-C alleles having the fewest. An earlier analysis of around 500 of the donors showed that most TCR beta V segments appeared in productive rearrangements either about 87% or about 30% of the time, which broadly matched IMGT annotations. In a later analysis, HLA-associated TCR beta chains were found to be more clonally expanded and to have lower generation probabilities than equally common non-associated chains. Because counts were too low, more than 15 rarely observed V segments, including chromosome 9 orphons, were excluded from the earlier analysis of around 590 of the donors. A total of 150 to 200 TCR beta chains were listed by the study as associated with cytomegalovirus. Compared with the roughly 700-donor mean, donors in an Asian-associated ancestry cluster had fewer N-insertions in productive TCRs, according to a later genetic analysis. In a later genetic analysis, a missense DCLRE1C variant was associated with V-gene and J-gene trimming of TCR beta chains, and the association was replicated in an independent cohort. Roughly uniform sequencing depth across donors was assumed in presence/absence analyses, although this assumption may not hold. Most TCR sequences were seen in very few donors, while some public TCRs were found in many individuals. Strong co-occurrence of HLA alleles, especially DR and DQ, made assigning TCR associations to individual alleles difficult. Because the 87-base-pair reads could not distinguish some IMGT-functional V segments, including TRBV6-2 and TRBV6-3, those segments were excluded. Correlated functional status among segregating V segments might reflect linkage disequilibrium, but an unknown experimental factor could not be ruled out. Specific HLA alleles were associated with more than 15,000 TCR beta sequences at a false discovery rate of 0.05 in a later analysis. The classifier was reported to diagnose cytomegalovirus status with high specificity and sensitivity in both the original and validation cohorts. In a later analysis, several top co-occurrence clusters were reported to appear linked to parvovirus B19, influenza, CMV and Epstein-Barr virus. In a later analysis, most CMV-associated TCR beta chains were found to appear HLA-restricted, with HLA associations seemingly driven largely by CMV exposure. The authors suggested that the approach could potentially be extended to other disease states and immunological phenotypes. For the cohort, immune exposure information was limited to CMV serostatus. Because some donors lacked HLA typing at each locus, the association tests relied only on the typed subset. A further reported finding was that TCR beta sequences accurately predicted the HLA-A and HLA-B alleles for most subjects in the first cohort. Only TCR beta chains were sequenced in this cohort, and the absence of alpha or paired-chain data limited detectable features. In vitro tests confirmed that a few of the cytomegalovirus-associated TCR beta chains recognize cytomegalovirus antigens.

The receptor library was made with the immunoSEQ multiplex PCR assay. A mixture of 60 forward primers for TCR Vbeta segments and 13 reverse primers for TCR Jbeta segments was used in the multiplex PCR. Amplification of the CDR3 region of rearranged TCR beta genes was performed with a multiplex PCR assay on genomic DNA. The amplified TCR beta libraries were sequenced on the Illumina HiSeq System as 87-base-pair reads. Concerning the study's data processing: In a later analysis, 70 million to 95 million unique TCR beta chains were counted across the approximately 640 repertoires, and about 9.9 million of these chains were shared by at least two donors. A nearest-neighbor algorithm error-corrected the raw reads and collapsed the reads into unique sequences, merging closely related sequences to remove PCR and sequencing errors. CDR3 sequences were aligned to IMGT reference sequences to assign V, D and J gene segments. For a sequence to be retained, a match of at least six nucleotides was required to both a V gene segment and a J gene segment. Rearrangements were classified as productive when the CDR3 lacked stop codons and remained in frame with V and J, and all other rearrangements were classified as non-productive. CDR3 was defined according to IMGT convention as the region running from the second conserved V-encoded cysteine to the conserved J-encoded phenylalanine. The earlier analysis of around 640 of the donors excluded sequences that lacked an unambiguous match to a single V gene segment. In an earlier analysis of several hundred of the donors, a V segment was called functional when productive rearrangements were above 56.7%, and segregating when the standard deviation between donors exceeded 5%. A statistical classification framework was built to diagnose cytomegalovirus status from the catalog of TCR beta chain sequences. In a later analysis, V and J genes were assigned by comparing TCR nucleotide sequences against IMGT/GENE-DB human TR gene sequences. Using the TCRdist pipeline, a later analysis assigned CDR3 sequences along with most-parsimonious VDJ recombination scenarios. A later analysis defined each TCR beta chain by its CDR3 amino acid sequence plus V-gene family, and excluded reads lacking a unique V-gene family. To address suspected cross-contamination and a sequencing artifact, a later analysis removed around 600 highly shared, low-generation-probability nucleotide sequences. For each public chain, a later analysis derived a clonal expansion index from normalized ranks of inferred template counts within each repertoire. Generation probabilities in a later analysis came from a VDJ recombination model fitted to out-of-frame rearrangements, and those results were checked against IGoR. Hypergeometric tests were used in a later analysis to score TCR-TCR, TCR-HLA and TCR-CMV co-occurrence, with a repertoire-size bias correction applied to the TCR pairs. In a later analysis, false discovery rates were estimated by permuting HLA or CMV assignments 20 times. A later analysis grouped co-occurring TCRs with DBSCAN, adding TCRdist sequence similarity when clustering within HLA-allele-positive subsets. Co-occurrence clustering excluded repertoires with fewer than 30,000 or more than 120,000 public chains, plus five with anomalous nucleotide sharing. Drawn from immuneACCESS, this table holds only the in-frame rearrangements with V and J called that TCRdb kept. Clones are partly lost; checked studies trace under half to an unresolved V gene and leave the rest unexplained. From that table come the V and J calls and clone size; the DNA was used to work out D and trimming. Recorded for this sample are 100,000 to 150,000 clones; about two thirds of them occurred a single time. The top ten clones comprise 3% to 4% of the sample.

The CDR3 runs 17 amino acids, cysteine and phenylalanine included. Only the CDR3 DNA is retained, 51 bases long and in frame from the first base. From V the trimming removes 4 bases and from J it removes 2 bases, while the gene matches leave 11 bases of the junction unaccounted for. From the germline V gene, CDR1 is SGDLS and CDR2 is YYNGEE. Comment on this clone: This receptor's antigen is unknown. Nothing much larger sits one base from this clone, and base qualities are not available.

The cohort consisted of hundreds of healthy bone marrow donors. At the time of sampling, every cohort member was nominally healthy, though immune exposures that went unrecorded were likely present. The donor tested CMV seronegative and was one of the 352 seronegative cohort members. Every donor gave a peripheral blood sample, and the peripheral blood mononuclear cells from that sample were used for TCR beta sequencing. Genomic DNA was extracted from the blood cell samples with the Qiagen DNeasy Blood Extraction Kit. Material: PBMCs. The sequence is built from TRBV9 and TRBJ2-5, and TRBD1 matches 10 of the central bases. The source is a man aged 25 to 45 in good health and CMV-seronegative. The DNA sequence is TGTGCCAGCAGCCCACCCCGGGGACAGGGGCATCAAGAGACCCAGTACTTC. It translates as CASSPPRGQGHQETQYF. With all but the CDR3 taken from the reference TRBV9 and TRBJ2-5 genes, the full variable domain is: DSGVTQTPKHLITATGQRVTLRCSPRSGDLSVYWYQQSLDQGLQFLIQYYNGEERAKGNILERFSAQQFPDLHSELNLSSLELGDSALYFCASSPPRGQGHQETQYFGPGTRLLVL.